Below are 3 T cell receptor beta chains sequenced from a single sample in a study of CD8 T cells in Susac syndrome. The RNA input was about 0.5 to 1 ug, and it was reverse transcribed with random hexamers. TCRdb recomputed calls from the immunoSEQ multiplex PCR reads with MiXCR, one row per CDR3 protein. The sample records 150,000 to 200,000 distinct CDR3 sequences, 90% to 95% being singletons. The material sequenced was CD4+ T cells from PBMCs. The receptors derive from a human donor in good health.

The table lists this clonotype with a count of one. The junction does not match germline at one end; this may be a read error. This chain connects TRBV19 to TRBJ2-3; TRBD2 agrees at 7 bases. CDR3 length: 13 amino acids. CDR1 and CDR2 (germline): LNHDA, SQIVND (reference sequence). The CDR3: CASQAGNTNTQYF. The CDR3 bases are TGTGCCAGTCAAGCGGGGAACACAAATACGCAGTATTTT.

This rearrangement joins TRBV15 to TRBJ2-7, with D possibly TRBD2 on 7 matching bases. The CDR3 sequence is 16 residues long. In germline, CDR1 is LNHNV, CDR2 YYDKDF (reference sequence). V lost 1 base to trimming and J lost 1 base, with 14 bases between them. This CDR3 reads CATSRGGGLGSYEQYV. CDR3 bases: TGTGCCACCAGCAGAGGGGGGGGCCTAGGATCCTACGAGCAGTACGTC.

The chain uses TRBV12-3 or TRBV12-4 and TRBJ2-2, with 7 positions matching TRBD2. The junction had 9 bases not matched to a gene; V was cut back by 7 bases and J by 4 bases. The CDR3 has 15 residues. DNA of the CDR3: TGTGCCAGCAAAATGGGACTACCTGGCACCGGGGAGCTGTTTTTT. Amino acids: CASKMGLPGTGELFF.